A single sample is the source of the 13 T cell receptor beta chains below, sequenced in a study of shared clonotypes between healthy human individuals. Sequencing used immunoSEQ multiplex PCR; TCRdb keeps in-frame clones, though not all of them. The repertoire consists of about 980,000 clones, with approximately 80% occurring once and the leading ten covering approximately 1.5%. Material for sequencing was memory CD4+ T cells sorted from blood. Regarding subset: CD45RA-negative fraction. These receptors originate from a man between 18 and 29 years old in good health.

This rearrangement joins TRBV11-3 to TRBJ2-7; D unclear. The germline V gene has CDR1 SGHNT and CDR2 YENEEA. CDR3 length equals 13 residues. Trimming took off 4 bases at V and 3 bases at J, with 10 bases between the two ends. The CDR3 DNA is TGTGCCAGCAGCTCGGGCTACGGCTACGAGCAGTACTTC. Translated, it gives CASSSGYGYEQYF.

This clone came up a few times. J is TRBJ2-3 and V is TRBV10-2; 8 positions agree with TRBD2. Germline V gene lookup returns CDR1 WSHSY and CDR2 SAAADI. V was clipped by 6 bases and J by 0 bases; unmatched bases: 8. The CDR3 loop spans 16 amino acids. The CDR3 DNA is TGCGCCAGCAGGGCGAGCGGGGGAGCTAGCACAGATACGCAGTATTTT. It specifies CASRASGGASTDTQYF.

The chain uses TRBV6-1 and TRBJ2-2, with 10 bases lining up with TRBD2. J lost 6 bases, V lost 6 bases, and 16 bases had no gene match. From germline, CDR1 is MNHNS and CDR2 SASEGT. The CDR3 loop spans 18 amino acids. CDR3 protein: CASRESRRGLAGAGELFF. CDR3 DNA sequence: TGTGCCAGCAGGGAAAGTCGCCGGGGGCTAGCGGGAGCCGGGGAGCTGTTTTTT.

This chain uses TRBV4-1 with TRBJ1-5; D is perhaps TRBD1 (5 bases). This CDR3 is built from 14 residues. The V end lost 0 bases, the J end lost 5 bases, and 8 bases lay between the germline ends. Germline V lookup: CDR1 MGHRA, CDR2 YSYEKL. CDR3 DNA: TGCGCCAGCAGCCAAGATGGGGGTTATCAGCCCCAGCATTTT. Amino acids: CASSQDGGYQPQHF.

V is TRBV6-6 and J is TRBJ2-7; 8 bases match TRBD1. This CDR3 is 14 amino acids long. CDR1 is MNHNY and CDR2 is SVGAGI in the germline V gene (reference sequence). V lost 5 bases to trimming and J lost 6 bases; unmatched junction nucleotides: 9. CDR3 sequence (DNA): TGTGCCAGCAGTGACCCGGGACAGGCGGGCGAGCAGTACTTC. It is translated as CASSDPGQAGEQYF.

The gene calls are TRBV5-4 and TRBJ1-2; D gene ambiguous. V was cut by 2 bases and J by 2 bases, with 10 bases left in between. Per the germline V gene, CDR1 is SGHNT and CDR2 is YYREEE (reference sequence). The CDR3 runs to 14 residues. CDR3 loop: CASSFETANYGYTF. In DNA form, the CDR3 reads TGTGCCAGCAGCTTCGAGACGGCGAACTATGGCTACACCTTC.

V is TRBV11-3 and J is TRBJ1-1; TRBD1 matches at 11 bases. The CDR3 is 16 amino acids. Losses at the gene ends were 5 bases for V and 0 bases for J; bases not matched to a gene: 5. The germline V gene encodes CDR1 SGHNT and CDR2 YENEEA. The CDR3 nucleotides read TGTGCCAGCAGCCCGGGACAGGGGGGATTGAACACTGAAGCTTTCTTT. It yields the protein CASSPGQGGLNTEAFF.

Comments on this clone: Other DNA variants within this sample encode the same CDR3. The chain employs TRBV19 and TRBJ2-7; tentatively, D is TRBD2 (5 bases). Deletions cut 0 bases from V and 4 bases from J, with 7 bases between. This CDR3 comprises 13 residues. The germline V gene has CDR1 LNHDA and CDR2 SQIVND (reference sequence). CDR3 nucleotide sequence: TGTGCCAGTAGTATAGAAGGCGGGTACGAGCAGTACTTC. Its protein product is CASSIEGGYEQYF. Complete variable domain (other parts from reference TRBV19 and TRBJ2-7): DGGITQSPKYLFRKEGQNVTLSCEQNLNHDAMYWYRQDPGQGLRLIYYSQIVNDFQKGDIAEGYSVSREKKESFPLTVTSAQKNPTAFYLCASSIEGGYEQYFGPGTRLTVT.

The chain employs TRBV2 and TRBJ1-2; D ambiguous. V was cut by 5 bases and J by 3 bases, with 4 bases left in between. The CDR3 runs to 11 residues. The germline V gene encodes CDR1 SNHLY and CDR2 FYNNEI. Written as DNA, the CDR3 is TGTGCCAGCAGTCTGTACTATGGCTACACCTTC. Protein sequence: CASSLYYGYTF.

J is TRBJ1-1 and V is TRBV11-2, with D maybe TRBD1 (6 bases). The germline gives CDR1 SGHAT, CDR2 FQNNGV. The length of the CDR3 is 14 residues. Trimming took off 5 bases at V and 5 bases at J, with 15 bases between the two ends. The CDR3 DNA follows: TGTGCCAGCAGCCCCGACAGGCTGGGGACTGAAGCTTTCTTT. Translation gives CASSPDRLGTEAFF. The variable domain in full, with the rest retrieved from reference TRBV11-2 and TRBJ1-1, is EAGVAQSPRYKIIEKRQSVAFWCNPISGHATLYWYQQILGQGPKLLIQFQNNGVVDDSQLPKDRFSAERLKGVDSTLKIQPAKLEDSAVYLCASSPDRLGTEAFFGQGTRLTVV.

For this clone: Other nucleotide sequences from this sample produce the same CDR3. The rearrangement uses TRBV5-4 and TRBJ2-5, with TRBD1 matching 7 bases. CDR1 SGHNT and CDR2 YYREEE come from the germline V gene (reference sequence). The CDR3 loop spans 13 amino acids. V dropped 4 bases and J dropped 2; count of bases not matched to a gene: 2. The CDR3 DNA reads TGTGCCAGCAGCAGACAGGGTCAAGAGACCCAGTACTTC. Amino acids: CASSRQGQETQYF.

V gene TRBV18 combines with J gene TRBJ1-5; weak D call: TRBD1 (5 bases). The CDR3 contains 14 residues. The V end was cut by 4 bases, the J end by 7 bases, with 14 bases between. The germline gives CDR1 KGHSH, CDR2 LQKENI. Here the CDR3 reads CASSLPGGNQPQHF. The CDR3 nucleotides are TGTGCCAGCTCACTTCCGGGGGGGAACCAGCCCCAGCATTTT.

In regard to this clone: Other DNA sequences within the sample encode an identical CDR3. The chain carries TRBV6-1 and TRBJ2-7; D tentatively reads TRBD1 or TRBD2 (5 bases each). V was clipped by 3 bases and J by 3 bases, with 6 bases between them. Germline-derived CDR1 and CDR2 are MNHNS and SASEGT. The CDR3 is 12 residues long. The CDR3 DNA reads as TGTGCCAGCAGTGAGAGGGGCTACGAGCAGTACTTC. Translation gives CASSERGYEQYF.